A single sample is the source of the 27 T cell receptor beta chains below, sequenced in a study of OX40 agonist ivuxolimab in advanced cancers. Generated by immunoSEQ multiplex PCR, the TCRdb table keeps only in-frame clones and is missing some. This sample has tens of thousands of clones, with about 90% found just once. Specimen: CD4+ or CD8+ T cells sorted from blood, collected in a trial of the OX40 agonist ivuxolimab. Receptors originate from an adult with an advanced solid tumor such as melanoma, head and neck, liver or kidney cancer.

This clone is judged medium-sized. The CDR3 DNA reads TGTGCCAGCAGCACCGACAGGGGGCCTAGCACCGGGGAGCTGTTTTTT. Translated, it gives CASSTDRGPSTGELFF. The V call is TRBV5-5, the J call TRBJ2-2; 10 nucleotides line up with TRBD1. The CDR3 spans 16 residues. Germline-derived CDR1 and CDR2 are SGHKS and YYEKEE (reference sequence). J gave up 4 bases and V 4 bases, and 7 bases lay outside the gene matches.

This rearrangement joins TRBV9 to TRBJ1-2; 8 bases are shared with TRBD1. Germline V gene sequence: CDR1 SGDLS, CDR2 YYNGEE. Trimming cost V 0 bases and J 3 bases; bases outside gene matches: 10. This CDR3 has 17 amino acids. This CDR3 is CASSVGSPGGQYYGYTF. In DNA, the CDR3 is TGTGCCAGCAGCGTAGGGTCCCCAGGGGGCCAGTACTATGGCTACACCTTC.

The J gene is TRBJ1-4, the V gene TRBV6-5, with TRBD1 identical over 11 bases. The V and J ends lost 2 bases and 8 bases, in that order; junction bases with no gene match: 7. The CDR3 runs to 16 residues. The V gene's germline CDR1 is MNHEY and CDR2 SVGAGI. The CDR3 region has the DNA TGTGCCAGCAGTTACCTGGGGACAGGGGGAGGCGAAAAACTGTTTTTT. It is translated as CASSYLGTGGGEKLFF.

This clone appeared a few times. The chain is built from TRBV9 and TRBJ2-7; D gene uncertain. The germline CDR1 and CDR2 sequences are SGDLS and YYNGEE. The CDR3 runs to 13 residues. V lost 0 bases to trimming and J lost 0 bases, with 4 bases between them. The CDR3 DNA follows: TGTGCCAGCAGCGTAGGCAGCTCCTACGAGCAGTACTTC. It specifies CASSVGSSYEQYF.

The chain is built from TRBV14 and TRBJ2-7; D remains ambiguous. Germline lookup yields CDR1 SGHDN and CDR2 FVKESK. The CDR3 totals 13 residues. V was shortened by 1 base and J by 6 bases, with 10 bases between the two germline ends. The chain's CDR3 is CASSQVERSEQYF. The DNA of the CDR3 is TGTGCCAGCAGCCAAGTCGAGCGCAGCGAGCAGTACTTC.

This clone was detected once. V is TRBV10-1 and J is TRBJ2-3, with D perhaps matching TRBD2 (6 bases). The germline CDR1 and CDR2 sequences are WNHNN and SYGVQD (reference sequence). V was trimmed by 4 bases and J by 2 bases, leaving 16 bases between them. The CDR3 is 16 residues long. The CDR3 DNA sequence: TGCGCCAGCAGTGTCGGGCCGGGAGCGAACACAGATACGCAGTATTTT. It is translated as CASSVGPGANTDTQYF.

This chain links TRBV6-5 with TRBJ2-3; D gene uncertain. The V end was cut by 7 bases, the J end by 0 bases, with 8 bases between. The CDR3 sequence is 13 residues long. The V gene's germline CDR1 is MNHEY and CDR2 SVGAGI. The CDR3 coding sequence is TGTGCCAGCACCCCACCTAGCACAGATACGCAGTATTTT. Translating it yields CASTPPSTDTQYF.

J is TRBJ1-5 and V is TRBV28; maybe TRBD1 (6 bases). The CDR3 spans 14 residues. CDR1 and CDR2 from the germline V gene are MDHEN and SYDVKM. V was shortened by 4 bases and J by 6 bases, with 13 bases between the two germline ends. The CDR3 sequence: CASSSPGDRQPQHF. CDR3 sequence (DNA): TGTGCCAGCAGTTCCCCAGGGGATCGTCAGCCCCAGCATTTT.

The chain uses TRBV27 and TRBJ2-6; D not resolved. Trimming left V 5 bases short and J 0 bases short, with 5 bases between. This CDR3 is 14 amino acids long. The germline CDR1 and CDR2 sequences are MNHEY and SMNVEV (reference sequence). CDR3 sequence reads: CASSPSSGANVLTF. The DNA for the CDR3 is TGTGCCAGCAGTCCGAGCTCTGGGGCCAACGTCCTGACTTTC.

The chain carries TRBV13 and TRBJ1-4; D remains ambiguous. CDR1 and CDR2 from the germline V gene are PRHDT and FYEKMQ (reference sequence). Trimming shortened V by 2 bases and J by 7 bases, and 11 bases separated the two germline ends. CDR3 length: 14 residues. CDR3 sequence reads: CASSLQATVEKLFF. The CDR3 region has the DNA TGTGCCAGCAGCTTACAGGCAACAGTTGAAAAACTGTTTTTT.

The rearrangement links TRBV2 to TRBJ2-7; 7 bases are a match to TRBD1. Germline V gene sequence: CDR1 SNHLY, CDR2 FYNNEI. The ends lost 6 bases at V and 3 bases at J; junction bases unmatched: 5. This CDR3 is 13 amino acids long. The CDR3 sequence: CASRGQDRYEQYF. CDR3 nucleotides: TGTGCCAGCAGAGGACAGGACCGCTACGAGCAGTACTTC.

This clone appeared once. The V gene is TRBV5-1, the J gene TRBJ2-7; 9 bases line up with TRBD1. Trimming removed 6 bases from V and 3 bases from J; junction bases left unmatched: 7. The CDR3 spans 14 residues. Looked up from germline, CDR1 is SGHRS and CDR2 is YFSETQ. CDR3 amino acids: CASNRQGDDYEQYF. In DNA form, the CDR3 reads TGCGCCAGCAACAGACAGGGGGACGACTACGAGCAGTACTTC.

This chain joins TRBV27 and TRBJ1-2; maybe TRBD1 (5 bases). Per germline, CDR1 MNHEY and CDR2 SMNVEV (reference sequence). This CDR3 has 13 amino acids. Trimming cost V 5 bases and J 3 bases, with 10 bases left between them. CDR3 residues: CASSLGTYYGYTF. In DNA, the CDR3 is TGTGCCAGCAGTCTTGGGACCTACTATGGCTACACCTTC.

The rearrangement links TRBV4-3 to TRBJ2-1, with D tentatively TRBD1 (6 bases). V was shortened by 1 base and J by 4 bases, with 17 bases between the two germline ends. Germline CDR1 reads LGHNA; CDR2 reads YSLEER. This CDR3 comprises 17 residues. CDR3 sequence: CASSQAPAGALYNEQFF. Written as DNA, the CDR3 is TGCGCCAGCAGCCAAGCCCCGGCAGGGGCACTTTACAATGAGCAGTTCTTC.

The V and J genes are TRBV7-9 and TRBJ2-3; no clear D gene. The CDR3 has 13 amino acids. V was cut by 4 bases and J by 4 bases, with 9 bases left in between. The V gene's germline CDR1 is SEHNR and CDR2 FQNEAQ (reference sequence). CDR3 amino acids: CASSSSHADTQYF. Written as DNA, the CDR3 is TGTGCCAGCAGCTCTAGTCACGCAGATACGCAGTATTTT.

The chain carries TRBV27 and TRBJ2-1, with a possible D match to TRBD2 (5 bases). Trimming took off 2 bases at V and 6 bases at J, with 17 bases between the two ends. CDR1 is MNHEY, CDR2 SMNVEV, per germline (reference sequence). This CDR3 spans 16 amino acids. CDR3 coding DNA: TGTGCCAGCAGTTTAGGAGGAGTGGGGTTGGGCAATGAGCAGTTCTTC. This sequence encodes CASSLGGVGLGNEQFF.

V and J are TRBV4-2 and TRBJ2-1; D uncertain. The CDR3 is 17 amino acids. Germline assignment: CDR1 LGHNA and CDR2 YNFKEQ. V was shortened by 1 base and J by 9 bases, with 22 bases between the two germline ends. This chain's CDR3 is CASSQGLGLFPMTEQFF. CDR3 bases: TGTGCCAGCAGCCAAGGCCTAGGGCTTTTCCCCATGACTGAGCAGTTCTTC.

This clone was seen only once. CDR3 DNA: TGTGCCAGCAGTGGGGTAGCGGGAATTGGCACAGATACGCAGTATTTT. Amino acid sequence: CASSGVAGIGTDTQYF. V and J are TRBV25-1 and TRBJ2-3; 8 nucleotides line up with TRBD2. Germline V CDR1 and CDR2: MGHDK, SYGVNS. The CDR3 is 16 residues long. V lost 4 bases, J lost 1 base, and 7 bases stayed unmatched.

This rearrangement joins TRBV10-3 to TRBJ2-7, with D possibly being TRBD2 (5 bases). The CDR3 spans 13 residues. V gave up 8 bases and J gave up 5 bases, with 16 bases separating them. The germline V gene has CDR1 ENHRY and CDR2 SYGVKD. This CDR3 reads CAILAGEINEQYF. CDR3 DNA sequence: TGTGCCATCCTCGCCGGGGAGATCAACGAGCAGTACTTC.

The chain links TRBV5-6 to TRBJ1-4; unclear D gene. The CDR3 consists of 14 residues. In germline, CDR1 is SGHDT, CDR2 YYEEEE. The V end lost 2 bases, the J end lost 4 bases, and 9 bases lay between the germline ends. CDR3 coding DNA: TGTGCCAGCAGCTTCGGGGAAGGTAATGAAAAACTGTTTTTT. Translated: CASSFGEGNEKLFF.

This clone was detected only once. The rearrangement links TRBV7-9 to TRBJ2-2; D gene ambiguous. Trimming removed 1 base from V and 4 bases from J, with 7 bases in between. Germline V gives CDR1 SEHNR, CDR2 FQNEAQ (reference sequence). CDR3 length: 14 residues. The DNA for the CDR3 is TGTGCCAGCAGCTTAGTCCAGGTCACCGGGGAGCTGTTTTTT. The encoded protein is CASSLVQVTGELFF. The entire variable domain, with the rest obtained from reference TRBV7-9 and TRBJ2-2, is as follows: DTGVSQNPRHKITKRGQNVTFRCDPISEHNRLYWYRQTLGQGPEFLTYFQNEAQLEKSRLLSDRFSAERPKGSFSTLEIQRTEQGDSAMYLCASSLVQVTGELFFGEGSRLTVL.

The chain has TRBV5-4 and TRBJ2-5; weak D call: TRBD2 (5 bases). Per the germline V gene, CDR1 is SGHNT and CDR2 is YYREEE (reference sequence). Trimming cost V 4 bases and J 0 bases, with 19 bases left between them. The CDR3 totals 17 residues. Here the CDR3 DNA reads TGTGCCAGCAGCATCCGTGGGGAGCGGCAACACCAAGAGACCCAGTACTTC. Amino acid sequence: CASSIRGERQHQETQYF.

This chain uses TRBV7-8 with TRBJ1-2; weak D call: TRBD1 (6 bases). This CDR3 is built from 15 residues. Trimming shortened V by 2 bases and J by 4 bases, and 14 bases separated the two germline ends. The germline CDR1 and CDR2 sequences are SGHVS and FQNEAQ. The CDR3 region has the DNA TGTGCCAGCAGCTTAAGGACAGCGGGTGGCTATGGCTACACCTTC. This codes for CASSLRTAGGYGYTF.

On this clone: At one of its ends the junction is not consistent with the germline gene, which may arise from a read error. The CDR3 region is CASCFTSVYEQYF. The CDR3 region has the DNA TGTGCCAGCTGTTTTACTAGCGTGTACGAGCAGTACTTC. The chain uses TRBV27 and TRBJ2-7; 7 bases map to TRBD2. This CDR3 contains 13 residues. Germline loops: CDR1 MNHEY, CDR2 SMNVEV (reference sequence).

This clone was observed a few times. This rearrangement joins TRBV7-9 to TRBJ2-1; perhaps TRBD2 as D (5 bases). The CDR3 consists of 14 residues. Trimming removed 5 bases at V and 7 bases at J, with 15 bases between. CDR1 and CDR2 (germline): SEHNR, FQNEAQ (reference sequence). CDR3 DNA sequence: TGTGCCAGCAGCCACCCCCCGCGGGCGAATGAGCAGTTCTTC. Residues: CASSHPPRANEQFF.

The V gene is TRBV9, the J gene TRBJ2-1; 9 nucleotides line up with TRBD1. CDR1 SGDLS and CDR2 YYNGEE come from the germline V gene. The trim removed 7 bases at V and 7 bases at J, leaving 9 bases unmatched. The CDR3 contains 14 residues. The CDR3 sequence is CASSPGTGINEQFF. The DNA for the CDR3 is TGTGCCAGCTCTCCGGGGACAGGGATAAATGAGCAGTTCTTC.

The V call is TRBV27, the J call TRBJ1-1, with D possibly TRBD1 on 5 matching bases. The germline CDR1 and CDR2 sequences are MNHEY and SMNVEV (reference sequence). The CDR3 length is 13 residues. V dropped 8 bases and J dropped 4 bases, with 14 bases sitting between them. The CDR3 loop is CASAVGDSTEAFF. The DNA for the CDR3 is TGTGCCAGCGCTGTAGGGGACTCCACTGAAGCTTTCTTT.